A selection of T cell receptor beta chains follows, all from one sample in a study of blood T cell repertoires in COVID-19. Repertoires were generated with immunoSEQ multiplex PCR, while TCRdb's copy carries only in-frame clones and drops some. The sample holds about 11,000 clones, roughly 90% seen once. The sequenced sample was peripheral blood. The receptors were sampled from a human donor in a cohort sampled during active COVID-19. Each CDR3 is given with its conserved first and last residue. D genes are given only for firm matches. Part of the rows lack a size; the others show once, few, many or a class for expanded clones.

v_call,j_call,clone_size,d_call,cdr3_aa,cdr3_nt
TRBV27,TRBJ1-2,once,TRBD1,CASKLGQASSGGYTF,TGTGCCAGCAAGTTGGGACAGGCTAGCTCCGGTGGCTACACCTTC
TRBV7-2,TRBJ2-7,few,TRBD1,CASSPTGGRGFEQYF,TGTGCCAGCAGCCCGACAGGGGGCAGGGGTTTCGAGCAGTACTTC
TRBV30,TRBJ1-1,-,-,CAWTAGGNTEAFF,TGTGCCTGGACCGCGGGGGGGAACACTGAAGCTTTCTTT
TRBV4-1,TRBJ2-7,-,-,CASSDPGGGGYEQYF,TGCGCCAGCAGCGACCCCGGGGGTGGAGGTTACGAGCAGTACTTC
TRBV11-2,TRBJ2-7,-,-,CASSARQFSYEQYF,TGTGCCAGCAGCGCCCGACAGTTCTCCTACGAGCAGTACTTC
TRBV5-1,TRBJ2-1,-,-,CASNRDTEFNEQFF,TGCGCCAGCAATCGGGACACGGAGTTCAATGAGCAGTTCTTC
TRBV5-1,TRBJ2-1,-,-,CASSLELYNEQFF,TGCGCCAGCAGCTTGGAACTATACAATGAGCAGTTCTTC
TRBV2,TRBJ1-1,once,TRBD1,CASIEFVGQAETFF,TGTGCCAGCATCGAATTCGTCGGACAGGCCGAAACTTTCTTT
TRBV2,TRBJ1-5,-,-,CASSVGGHQPQHF,TGTGCCAGCAGTGTAGGGGGTCATCAGCCCCAGCATTTT
TRBV7-2,TRBJ2-3,-,-,CASSLDGRGADTQYF,TGTGCCAGCAGCTTAGATGGCCGGGGAGCAGATACGCAGTATTTT
TRBV18,TRBJ1-1,-,-,CASSPAGNTEAFF,TGTGCCAGCTCGCCCGCCGGGAACACTGAAGCTTTCTTT
TRBV5-1,TRBJ1-1,-,TRBD1,CASSLVGSQGKGAEAFF,TGCGCCAGCAGCTTGGTTGGGTCACAGGGGAAGGGGGCGGAAGCTTTCTTT
TRBV6-5,TRBJ2-2,-,TRBD1,CATGRTGGDTGELFF,TGTGCCACCGGGCGGACAGGGGGAGACACCGGGGAGCTGTTTTTT
TRBV5-4,TRBJ2-3,-,-,CASSKGGETDTQYF,TGTGCCAGCAGCAAAGGGGGGGAGACAGATACGCAGTATTTT
TRBV6-5,TRBJ1-2,-,-,CASSYDAGVPNYGYTF,TGTGCCAGCAGTTATGACGCAGGGGTCCCCAACTATGGCTACACCTTC
TRBV18,TRBJ2-2,-,-,CASSAGELFF,TGTGCCAGCTCAGCGGGGGAGCTGTTTTTT
TRBV3-1/TRBV3-2,TRBJ2-5,-,TRBD2,CASSQGWGRGETQYF,TGTGCCAGCAGCCAGGGGTGGGGGAGGGGCGAGACCCAGTACTTC
TRBV6-5,TRBJ1-1,few,-,CASNKGGLGAFF,TGTGCCAGCAACAAGGGTGGACTGGGGGCTTTCTTT
TRBV5-5,TRBJ2-5,-,TRBD2,CASSLWVLAGVVETQYF,TGTGCCAGCAGCTTGTGGGTACTAGCGGGGGTTGTAGAGACCCAGTACTTC
TRBV5-4,TRBJ1-2,once,-,CASSLVADFYGYTF,TGTGCCAGCAGCTTGGTGGCAGACTTCTATGGCTACACCTTC
TRBV1,TRBJ1-3,few,-,CTSSQTIPSDSPLSRNTIYF,TGCACCAGCAGCCAAACGATACCTTCGGACAGCCCTCTCTCTAGAAACACCATATATTTT
TRBV28,TRBJ2-7,-,TRBD2,CASSLGGAGADEQYF,TGTGCCAGCAGTTTGGGGGGAGCGGGGGCTGACGAGCAGTACTTC
TRBV10-2,TRBJ2-2,-,-,CASRHRGLGTGELFF,TGCGCCAGCAGGCACCGGGGACTGGGGACCGGGGAGCTGTTTTTT
TRBV5-6,TRBJ2-3,-,-,CASSLAGGSPIGAQYF,TGTGCCAGCAGCTTGGCGGGGGGCTCCCCCATCGGGGCGCAGTATTTT
TRBV1,TRBJ1-5,-,-,CTSSHRVGQSHQPQHF,TGCACCAGCAGCCATCGGGTGGGGCAGTCGCATCAGCCCCAGCATTTT
TRBV13,TRBJ2-3,-,TRBD1,CASSFEGQVDTQYF,TGTGCCAGCAGCTTCGAGGGACAGGTAGATACGCAGTATTTT
TRBV5-4,TRBJ1-2,-,TRBD1,CASSLRGGEYGYTF,TGTGCCAGCAGCTTGCGAGGGGGCGAGTATGGCTACACCTTC
TRBV30,TRBJ1-6,-,TRBD1,CAWSPGQGDSPLHF,TGTGCCTGGAGTCCCGGACAGGGAGATTCACCCCTCCACTTT
TRBV29-1,TRBJ1-2,few,TRBD1,CSVPGQGVNYGYTF,TGCAGCGTCCCGGGACAGGGGGTGAACTATGGCTACACCTTC
TRBV24-1,TRBJ2-1,-,TRBD1,CATSETGTGGNEQFF,TGTGCCACCAGTGAGACCGGGACAGGGGGTAATGAGCAGTTCTTC
TRBV7-8,TRBJ2-7,-,-,CASSSARTVSYEQYF,TGTGCCAGCAGCAGCGCCCGGACAGTGAGCTACGAGCAGTACTTC
TRBV6-2/TRBV6-3,TRBJ1-1,-,TRBD1,CASSYAGGITEAFF,TGTGCCAGCAGTTACGCAGGGGGCATCACTGAAGCTTTCTTT
TRBV5-1,TRBJ1-3,-,-,CASSREAARGNTIYF,TGCGCCAGCAGCAGGGAGGCAGCGCGTGGAAACACCATATATTTT
TRBV23-1,TRBJ2-7,-,-,CASSHPRYEQYF,TGCGCCAGCAGTCATCCCAGATACGAGCAGTACTTC
TRBV10-2,TRBJ2-1,-,-,CASSVRAGEQFF,TGCGCCAGCAGTGTCAGGGCTGGTGAGCAGTTCTTC
TRBV4-3,TRBJ2-7,-,-,CASSQEFTLLGDSSSYEQYF,TGCGCCAGCAGCCAAGAATTTACACTCTTAGGGGACTCATCTTCCTACGAGCAGTACTTC
TRBV9,TRBJ1-1,-,TRBD1,CASTGGGSGTEAFF,TGTGCCAGCACAGGGGGAGGTAGTGGCACTGAAGCTTTCTTT
TRBV7-2,TRBJ2-7,-,-,CASSLGWGGDEQYF,TGTGCCAGCAGCTTAGGCTGGGGGGGCGACGAGCAGTACTTC
TRBV14,TRBJ1-2,-,-,CASSITRGLVDGYTF,TGTGCCAGCAGCATTACGCGGGGGCTAGTTGATGGCTACACCTTC
TRBV9,TRBJ1-6,-,-,CASSVATHRDSPLHF,TGTGCCAGCAGCGTAGCTACGCACAGGGATTCACCCCTCCACTTT
TRBV19,TRBJ2-3,-,TRBD1,CASSPGQGFSDTQYF,TGTGCCAGTAGCCCGGGACAGGGGTTTTCAGATACGCAGTATTTT
TRBV29-1,TRBJ1-3,-,-,CSVETSGNTIYF,TGCAGCGTTGAAACTTCTGGAAACACCATATATTTT
TRBV15,TRBJ2-7,-,TRBD2,CATSRVAGGSGEQYF,TGTGCCACCAGCAGAGTGGCGGGGGGTTCTGGGGAGCAGTACTTC
TRBV6-1,TRBJ2-7,-,TRBD1,CASSEKWGPGQGLYEQYF,TGTGCCAGCAGTGAAAAGTGGGGTCCGGGACAGGGATTATACGAGCAGTACTTC
TRBV29-1,TRBJ2-1,-,TRBD1,CSVVGTGSHNEQFF,TGCAGCGTTGTGGGGACAGGGTCCCACAATGAGCAGTTCTTC
TRBV5-1,TRBJ2-7,-,TRBD1,CASSSGQGSHEQYF,TGCGCCAGCAGCTCGGGACAGGGGAGCCACGAGCAGTACTTC
TRBV30,TRBJ1-2,-,-,CAWSVLMYGYTF,TGTGCCTGGAGTGTACTGATGTATGGCTACACCTTC
TRBV28,TRBJ1-3,once,-,CASSRQGTIYF,TGTGCCAGCAGTCGCCAGGGCACCATATATTTT
TRBV6-5,TRBJ2-1,-,-,CASSYGQDYNEQFF,TGTGCCAGCAGTTACGGGCAGGACTACAATGAGCAGTTCTTC
TRBV19,TRBJ2-1,-,TRBD2,CASSRAGVSYNEQFF,TGTGCCAGTAGTAGAGCGGGAGTCTCCTACAATGAGCAGTTCTTC